The rows below give T cell receptor beta chains drawn from one sample of a study of blood T cell repertoires in COVID-19. Clones were sequenced by immunoSEQ multiplex PCR, and TCRdb holds only the in-frame ones, with some missing. The table shows about 43,000 clones, with roughly 89% occurring only once. The sequenced material came from peripheral blood. The receptor set was obtained from a man aged 55 to 70 with active COVID-19. CDR3s include the opening cysteine and the closing phenylalanine or tryptophan. A D gene is named only where the DNA matches it firmly. Only part of the rows carry a size: once, few, many, or a class if the clone is expanded.

>TRBJ1-2|NA|NA|TRBV6-6
TGTGCCAGCAGTTACCGGGACACGAGATATGGCTACACCTTC
CASSYRDTRYGYTF
>TRBJ2-3|NA|NA|TRBV6-1
TGTGCCAGCAGTGAAAGGGGCAACACAGATACGCAGTATTTT
CASSERGNTDTQYF
>TRBJ2-7|NA|TRBD1|TRBV18
TGTGCCAGCCCAACGACAGGGGACGGGACCTACGAGCAGTACTTC
CASPTTGDGTYEQYF
>TRBJ2-5|NA|TRBD1|TRBV2
TGTGCCAGCAAAGACAGGGTGGCTAAAGAGACCCAGTACTTC
CASKDRVAKETQYF
>TRBJ2-1|NA|TRBD1|TRBV19
TGTGCCAGTAGCTGGGACAGCTCCTACAATGAGCAGTTCTTC
CASSWDSSYNEQFF
>TRBJ2-1|NA|NA|TRBV24-1
TGTGCCACCAGTGAATCTAGCGCTTACAATGAGCAGTTCTTC
CATSESSAYNEQFF
>TRBJ1-4|NA|NA|TRBV5-1
TGCGCCAGCAGCGAAGGGGACTCTTACTCTGAAAAACTGTTTTTT
CASSEGDSYSEKLFF
>TRBJ1-5|NA|TRBD1|TRBV30
TGTGCCTGGAGGGGGAAGGGGGCGAACAATCAGCCCCAGCATTTT
CAWRGKGANNQPQHF
>TRBJ2-7|NA|TRBD2|TRBV3-1/TRBV3-2
TGTGCCAGCAGCCCTACTAGCGGGATGACCTACGAGCAGTACTTC
CASSPTSGMTYEQYF
>TRBJ2-2|NA|NA|TRBV14
TGTGCCAGCAGCGCCCGGGAGTTACGCACCGGGGAGCTGTTTTTT
CASSARELRTGELFF
>TRBJ2-5|few|NA|TRBV6-5
TGTGCCAGCAGTTACGGTGGGAGTGGAGAGACCCAGTACTTC
CASSYGGSGETQYF
>TRBJ1-2|few|NA|TRBV30
TGTGCCTGGAGTGTCGACAGGCTCTATGGCTACACCTTC
CAWSVDRLYGYTF
>TRBJ2-5|NA|NA|TRBV7-2
TGTGCCAGCAGCTCCCGGCGGCCCCGTGGGACCCAGTACTTC
CASSSRRPRGTQYF
>TRBJ1-5|NA|TRBD1|TRBV6-1
TGTGCCAGCAGTGAAACAGGGGGAGAATATCAGCCCCAGCATTTT
CASSETGGEYQPQHF
>TRBJ1-1|NA|NA|TRBV7-3
TGTGCCAGCAGCCCTGGGCCTGACACTGAAGCTTTCTTT
CASSPGPDTEAFF
>TRBJ1-4|NA|NA|TRBV6-5
TGTGCCAGCAAGAGGACAGCTAATGAAAAACTGTTTTTT
CASKRTANEKLFF
>TRBJ1-3|NA|NA|TRBV19
TGTGCCAGCGCCGACACCGGTTATGGAAACACCATATATTTT
CASADTGYGNTIYF
>TRBJ1-1|NA|NA|TRBV25-1
TGTGCCAGCAGTGAATCATTGGGCAGGAACACTGAAGCTTTCTTT
CASSESLGRNTEAFF
>TRBJ2-7|NA|TRBD1|TRBV7-3
TGTGCCAGCAGCTTATACCCCCCCGGACAGGGAACCTACGAGCAGTACTTC
CASSLYPPGQGTYEQYF
>TRBJ2-7|NA|NA|TRBV6-2/TRBV6-3
TGTGCCAGCAGTCCCAACTACGAGCAGTACTTC
CASSPNYEQYF
>TRBJ1-2|once|NA|TRBV20-1
TGCAGTGCTAGGACAGGTGGTGGCTACACCTTC
CSARTGGGYTF
>TRBJ2-5|NA|TRBD1|TRBV2
TGTGCCAGCAGCGCCACAGGGGGCGAAGAGACCCAGTACTTC
CASSATGGEETQYF
>TRBJ2-3|NA|NA|TRBV4-3
TGCGCCAGCAGCCAAGAGGGAGCGAGGGGCACAGATACGCAGTATTTT
CASSQEGARGTDTQYF
>TRBJ2-1|NA|NA|TRBV28
TGTGCCAGCAGTCCCCATACAGGGGACTTCGATGAGCAGTTCTTC
CASSPHTGDFDEQFF
>TRBJ2-1|NA|TRBD1|TRBV6-5
TGTGCCAGCAGGGAGGGACAGGGGTCCTACAATGAGCAGTTCTTC
CASREGQGSYNEQFF
>TRBJ2-6|NA|NA|TRBV10-3
TGTGCCATCAGCCCAGGGAACCACCACTCTGGGGCCAACGTCCTGACTTTC
CAISPGNHHSGANVLTF
>TRBJ2-1|NA|NA|TRBV18
TGTGCCAGCTCACCCCCGACAGCCTACAATGAGCAGTTCTTC
CASSPPTAYNEQFF
>TRBJ1-2|NA|TRBD1|TRBV6-2/TRBV6-3
TGTGCCAGCAGTTATTTGGACAGGGGGCTCTATGGCTACACCTTC
CASSYLDRGLYGYTF
>TRBJ2-5|NA|TRBD2|TRBV5-4
TGTGCCAGCAGCTTGTTGACTAGCGGGGTTCAAAAGACCCAGTACTTC
CASSLLTSGVQKTQYF
>TRBJ2-7|NA|TRBD2|TRBV20-1
TGCAGTGCTAGTAGAGGACTAGCGGGCCAGAGCTCCTACGAGCAGTACTTC
CSASRGLAGQSSYEQYF
>TRBJ2-3|NA|NA|TRBV5-1
TGCGCCAGCAGCTTTAACGGAGCTCGGGATACGCAGTATTTT
CASSFNGARDTQYF
>TRBJ2-5|NA|TRBD2|TRBV5-1
TGCGCCAGCAGCACCCTGAGCGGGGAAGGAGAGACCCAGTACTTC
CASSTLSGEGETQYF
>TRBJ1-3|NA|NA|TRBV4-3
TGCGCCAGCAGCCAAGACCCCACAGGGCCTGGAAACACCATATATTTT
CASSQDPTGPGNTIYF
>TRBJ1-2|NA|NA|TRBV9
TGTGCCAGCAGCCAAAAGACAGGATCACCCTATGGCTACACCTTC
CASSQKTGSPYGYTF
>TRBJ2-7|NA|TRBD2|TRBV11-2
TGTGCCAGCAGACCCGGGACTAGCGGCTACGAGCAGTACTTC
CASRPGTSGYEQYF
>TRBJ1-1|NA|NA|TRBV7-9
TGTGCCAGCAGCCTATGGGAGGGACAGAACACTGAAGCTTTCTTT
CASSLWEGQNTEAFF
>TRBJ1-2|NA|TRBD1|TRBV28
TGTGCCAGCAGACCACAGGGGGAGACTAACTATGGCTACACCTTC
CASRPQGETNYGYTF
>TRBJ1-2|NA|NA|TRBV5-1
TGCGCCAGCAGCTGGGGGCCAGGGAGTAGCTATGGCTACACCTTC
CASSWGPGSSYGYTF
>TRBJ2-7|NA|NA|TRBV3-1/TRBV3-2
TGTGCCAGCAGCCAAGCAGGCCGAGCAGACTACGAGCAGTACTTC
CASSQAGRADYEQYF
>TRBJ2-3|once|TRBD2|TRBV6-2/TRBV6-3
TGTGCCAGCAGTCAGGGAGGGTATACGCAGTATTTT
CASSQGGYTQYF
>TRBJ1-3|NA|NA|TRBV18
TGTGCCAGCTCACGGGCCGTTCAGTCTGGAAACACCATATATTTT
CASSRAVQSGNTIYF
>TRBJ2-3|NA|TRBD2|TRBV3-1/TRBV3-2
TGTGCCAGCAGCCCACTAGCGGGAGGCCTCACAGATACGCAGTATTTT
CASSPLAGGLTDTQYF
>TRBJ2-5|NA|TRBD2|TRBV3-1/TRBV3-2
TGTGCCAGCAGCCTTCTGGGGACTAGCGGGGGGGGAGAGACCCAGTACTTC
CASSLLGTSGGGETQYF
>TRBJ1-2|once|NA|TRBV6-6
TGTGCCAGCAGTTACCGGACAGCCATACTCTATGGCTACACCTTC
CASSYRTAILYGYTF
>TRBJ1-1|once|NA|TRBV2
TGTGCCAGCAATCTAAGACGGGGGAACACTGAAGCTTTCTTT
CASNLRRGNTEAFF
>TRBJ2-5|NA|TRBD1|TRBV12-3/TRBV12-4
TGTGCCAGCAGACTGACAGGGCAAGAGACCCAGTACTTC
CASRLTGQETQYF
>TRBJ2-5|few|TRBD2|TRBV10-2
TGCGCCAGCACCCCGGACCGGGGAGGGGAGACCCAGTACTTC
CASTPDRGGETQYF
>TRBJ2-2|NA|NA|TRBV7-2
TGTGCCAGCAGCGCTTCAGGGGCCACCGGGGAGCTGTTTTTT
CASSASGATGELFF
>TRBJ1-1|NA|NA|TRBV29-1
TGCAGCGTTGGGGGGGAACCGATGAACACTGAAGCTTTCTTT
CSVGGEPMNTEAFF